The sequence of this T cell receptor beta chain was determined in a study of T cells in Graves' hyperthyroidism and ophthalmopathy. General study findings and limits: Most clonotypes expanded in thyroid above 0.001 were likewise present in blood.

Amplified regions were TCR beta CDR3 sequences from RNA transcripts. The TCR CDR3 was amplified in a first-round RT-PCR using the HTBI primer set. TCRdb itself ran the multiplex PCR reads through MiXCR, one entry per CDR3 protein. The sample yields approximately 720,000 distinct CDR3 sequences, over 15% seen once. Concerning this clonotype itself: Its antigen is currently unknown.

Hyperthyroidism in the patients, aged 18 to 65, was newly diagnosed and under 2 months in duration. Preceding any ophthalmopathy symptoms, the blood sample dates from first hyperthyroidism diagnosis. PBMCs were collected from an approximately 10 ml volume of fresh peripheral blood. Per germline, CDR1 SEHNR and CDR2 FQNEAQ (reference sequence). CDR3 length: 16 amino acids. Trimming removed 4 bases from V and 1 base from J, with 16 bases in between. The source material was blood. The sequence was obtained from a woman between 45 and 60 years old with Graves' hyperthyroidism that later progressed to Graves' ophthalmopathy. This chain connects TRBV7-9 to TRBJ1-1; TRBD1 might be the D (5 bases). The CDR3 reads CASSSLEGRENTEAFF. CDR3 nucleotides: TGTGCCAGCAGCTCCCTGGAGGGCAGGGAGAACACTGAAGCTTTCTTT.